This entry lists 9 T cell receptor beta chains sequenced from one sample in a study of human T cells and chemical hapten exposure. TCRdb used MiXCR to reprocess the RACE reads, holding one entry per CDR3 protein. In the table there are roughly 50,000 distinct CDR3 sequences, about 10% of which are singletons. The time point: patch test 1, 2 weeks after DPC sensitization. Sample treatment: therapeutic diphenylcyclopropenone sensitization with weekly scalp DPC. The template was total RNA from unfractionated whole blood. Sequences were derived from whole blood, sampled in connection with sensitization to the hapten diphenylcyclopropenone (DPC). These TCRs come from a middle-aged woman with alopecia areata. Some clones in this sample may be carry-over from other donors' samples.

This clonotype was detected many times. The CDR3 spells CASSLERQHNQPQHF. Written as DNA, the CDR3 is TGTGCCAGCAGCTTAGAGAGACAACATAATCAGCCCCAGCATTTT. The chain joins TRBV7-8 to TRBJ1-5; D is uncertain. The V end lost 1 base, the J end lost 4 bases, and 11 bases lay between the germline ends. Germline CDR1 and CDR2: SGHVS and FQNEAQ. This CDR3 region has 15 residues. The full variable domain, completed using reference TRBV7-8 and TRBJ1-5, is GAGVSQSPRYKVAKRGQDVALRCDPISGHVSLFWYQQALGQGPEFLTYFQNEAQLDKSGLPSDRFFAERPEGSVSTLKIQRTQQEDSAVYLCASSLERQHNQPQHFGDGTRLSIL.

The chain employs TRBV7-2 and TRBJ2-3; TRBD1 aligns across 7 bases. The CDR3 has 15 residues. Germline values: CDR1 SGHTA, CDR2 FQGNSA. Germline trimming cut 5 bases from V and 1 base from J; bases unmatched to any gene: 6. The CDR3 nucleotides read TGTGCCAGCAGCCAGAAGCAGGGGGGCACAGATACGCAGTATTTT. Translated, it gives CASSQKQGGTDTQYF.

This clonotype was detected a few times. This chain connects TRBV24-1 to TRBJ2-3; 9 positions match TRBD1. The germline CDR1 and CDR2 sequences are KGHDR and SFDVKD. CDR3 size: 15 residues. Unmatched junction bases numbered 6, after V lost 6 bases and J lost 3 bases. The CDR3 DNA sequence: TGTGCCACCAGTTCACAGACAGGGGGGACAGATACGCAGTATTTT. Translating it yields CATSSQTGGTDTQYF.

This clonotype was detected many times. This chain connects TRBV29-1 to TRBJ2-5; maybe TRBD2 (5 bases). Germline CDR1 is SQVTM and CDR2 is ANQGSEA. The CDR3 has 13 amino acids. Trimming took off 5 bases at V and 5 bases at J, with 15 bases between the two ends. CDR3 DNA: TGCAGCGTTCCGAAGGTCGGCGGGGAGACCCAGTACTTC. This translates into CSVPKVGGETQYF.

The chain employs TRBV12-3 or TRBV12-4 and TRBJ2-7; no clear D. V gave up 6 bases and J gave up 2 bases, with 11 bases separating them. The CDR3 length is 13 residues. The CDR3 DNA reads as TGTGCCAGCAGCCCAAGAACCACCTACGAGCAGTACTTC. Protein product: CASSPRTTYEQYF.

This clonotype showed up many times. The chain is built from TRBV2 and TRBJ2-5; D is unresolved. Trimming took off 0 bases at V and 10 bases at J, with 12 bases between the two ends. The CDR3 consists of 13 residues. The V gene's germline CDR1 is SNHLY and CDR2 FYNNEI. CDR3 loop: CASSEALGNIQYF. In DNA form, the CDR3 reads TGTGCCAGCAGTGAAGCGCTAGGTAACATCCAGTACTTC.

This clonotype was seen at least ten times. The CDR3 sequence is CASSFPIGGTGNEQFF. Here the CDR3 DNA reads TGTGCCAGCAGCTTTCCGATCGGGGGGACGGGCAATGAGCAGTTCTTC. The chain employs TRBV11-2 and TRBJ2-1; 7 bases fit TRBD2. The CDR3 is made up of 16 amino acids. Germline CDR1 and CDR2: SGHAT and FQNNGV. The junction had 11 bases not matched to a gene; V was cut back by 3 bases and J by 6 bases. The whole variable domain, remainder taken from reference TRBV11-2 and TRBJ2-1, is EAGVAQSPRYKIIEKRQSVAFWCNPISGHATLYWYQQILGQGPKLLIQFQNNGVVDDSQLPKDRFSAERLKGVDSTLKIQPAKLEDSAVYLCASSFPIGGTGNEQFFGPGTRLTVL.

This clonotype was detected ten times or more. This chain links TRBV6-6 with TRBJ1-3, with D unresolved. Germline loops: CDR1 MNHNY, CDR2 SVGAGI (reference sequence). The CDR3 loop spans 14 amino acids. V gave up 4 bases and J gave up 2 bases, with 9 bases separating them. The CDR3: CASSSGSAGNTIYF. CDR3 nucleotides: TGTGCCAGCAGTTCCGGCTCCGCTGGAAACACCATATATTTT.

This clonotype was picked up a small number of times. The chain couples TRBV9 to TRBJ1-2, with D perhaps TRBD1 (5 bases). Trimming stripped 4 bases from V and 2 bases from J, with 24 bases between. The length of the CDR3 is 18 residues. The V gene's germline CDR1 is SGDLS and CDR2 YYNGEE. The CDR3 DNA is TGTGCCAGCAGCTCAACCTGGGGGGATCTTCAAGGGAACTATGGCTACACCTTC. This codes for CASSSTWGDLQGNYGYTF.